This T cell receptor (beta chain) stems from a study of shared clonotypes between healthy human individuals. Study summary: Donors had three CD4 naive, three CD4 memory, two CD8 naive and one CD8 memory plate apiece.

Profiled with immunoSEQ multiplex PCR; TCRdb holds only in-frame clones, not every one. In the table there are 1.4 million or so clones, approximately 98.5% of which are singletons. The CDR3 has 13 residues. Germline assignment: CDR1 MDHEN and CDR2 SYDVKM. V lost 4 bases and J lost 3, with 10 bases in between. The healthy adult donors were HIV-negative and reported no recent acute infections or vaccinations. The chain employs TRBV28 and TRBJ2-7; a possible D gene is TRBD2 (6 bases). This TCR came from a man under 40 in good health. The sequenced material came from naive CD4+ T cells sorted from blood. Subset indicated: CD45RA+ positively selected. In DNA, the CDR3 is TGTGCCAGCAGTTCCGGACTAATCTACGAGCAGTACTTC. Its translation: CASSSGLIYEQYF.